This T cell receptor beta chain was sequenced during a study of response to subunit inactivated influenza vaccine. Whole-study results and caveats: There was a suggestion from the authors that each seasonal influenza vaccination recruits few new T cells.

TCRdb re-derived calls from the RT-PCR reads in MiXCR, one entry per CDR3 protein. The profile shows fewer than 650,000 distinct CDR3 sequences, 10% to 15% of them singletons. Concerning this clonotype: What it recognizes is unknown.

Specimen: PBMCs from blood, collected roughly 47 days after vaccination. This clonotype was sampled from a man aged 50-59 years who received an inactivated influenza vaccine.

The CDR3 loop is CASSEVRVAAFTEAFF. CDR3 coding DNA: TGTGCCAGCAGTGAAGTGAGGGTAGCCGCGTTCACTGAAGCTTTCTTT. V gene TRBV6-1 combines with J gene TRBJ1-1, with unresolved D. This CDR3 has 16 amino acids. The V gene lost 1 base and the J gene lost 4 bases, with 16 bases spanning the gap. The germline V gene encodes CDR1 MNHNS and CDR2 SASEGT.